One and the same sample provided the 26 T cell receptor beta chains below, sequenced in a study of cytomegalovirus exposure and HLA in healthy donors. 13 Jbeta primers and 60 Vbeta primers were used for the PCR. Profiling relied on immunoSEQ multiplex PCR, and the TCRdb table lists in-frame clones only, not all of them. Counted here are 70,000 to 95,000 clones, roughly 80% occurring once; the ten biggest clones make up roughly 2%. The sequenced material came from PBMCs. These receptors came from a man aged 35-49 years in good health and CMV-seronegative.

The chain links TRBV19 to TRBJ2-2; no clear D. Trimming took 3 bases from V and 2 from J, leaving 10 bases between them. Germline CDR1 and CDR2: LNHDA and SQIVND (reference sequence). This CDR3 has 15 amino acids. CDR3 protein: CASSIGGFNTGELFF. CDR3 DNA: TGTGCCAGTAGTATCGGCGGATTTAACACCGGGGAGCTGTTTTTT.

The chain carries TRBV19 and TRBJ2-7, with 7 bases fitting TRBD1. The CDR3 sequence is 13 residues long. V lost 3 bases to trimming and J lost 10 bases; unmatched junction nucleotides: 9. Germline-derived CDR1 and CDR2 are LNHDA and SQIVND (reference sequence). The CDR3 region is CASSIEGDSRQYF. CDR3 bases: TGTGCCAGTAGTATTGAGGGGGACAGCCGACAGTACTTC. Variable domain in full (rest from reference TRBV19 and TRBJ2-7): DGGITQSPKYLFRKEGQNVTLSCEQNLNHDAMYWYRQDPGQGLRLIYYSQIVNDFQKGDIAEGYSVSREKKESFPLTVTSAQKNPTAFYLCASSIEGDSRQYFGPGTRLTVT.

The chain combines TRBV29-1 with TRBJ2-2, with 9 bases aligning to TRBD2. The CDR3 covers 16 residues. Germline V gives CDR1 SQVTM, CDR2 ANQGSEA. Trimming took 5 bases from V and 5 from J; bases not matched to a gene: 12. CDR3 amino acids: CSVNGGSGGNTGELFF. CDR3 coding DNA: TGCAGCGTTAACGGAGGAAGCGGGGGGAATACCGGGGAGCTGTTTTTT.

Here the CDR3 reads CASSKTSGGTKNIQYF. CDR3 bases: TGCGCCAGCAGCAAGACTAGCGGGGGTACCAAAAACATTCAGTACTTC. The rearrangement links TRBV4-1 to TRBJ2-4; TRBD2 agrees at 12 bases. The CDR3 has 16 amino acids. The trim removed 5 bases at V and 2 bases at J, leaving 4 bases unmatched. CDR1 is MGHRA and CDR2 is YSYEKL in the germline V gene.

The chain combines TRBV6-5 with TRBJ1-5; possibly TRBD1 for D (6 bases). The V gene lost 6 bases and the J gene lost 3 bases, with 15 bases spanning the gap. Per the germline V gene, CDR1 is MNHEY and CDR2 is SVGAGI. The length of the CDR3 is 15 residues. The CDR3 reads CASSTRKGDNQPQHF. The CDR3 DNA reads as TGTGCCAGCAGCACCCGAAAGGGGGACAATCAGCCCCAGCATTTT.

This chain uses TRBV5-8 with TRBJ1-4; D perhaps matches TRBD1 (6 bases). V gave up 4 bases and J gave up 8 bases, with 15 bases separating them. Germline CDR1 reads SGHTS; CDR2 reads YDEGEE. CDR3 length equals 14 residues. The CDR3 reads CASSPAQGGEKLFF. The CDR3 DNA follows: TGTGCCAGCAGCCCGGCACAGGGAGGGGAAAAACTGTTTTTT.

This CDR3 reads CAWSGKRGTDEQYF. The CDR3 coding sequence is TGTGCCTGGAGTGGGAAACGGGGGACTGACGAGCAGTACTTC. The chain uses TRBV30 and TRBJ2-7; tentative D call: TRBD2 (6 bases). Per germline, CDR1 GTSNPN and CDR2 SVGIG (reference sequence). This CDR3 is built from 14 residues. V lost 1 base, J lost 5 bases, and 15 bases lay in between. Variable domain in full (rest from reference TRBV30 and TRBJ2-7): SQTIHQWPATLVQPVGSPLSLECTVEGTSNPNLYWYRQAAGRGLQLLFYSVGIGQISSEVPQNLSASRPQDRQFILSSKKLLLSDSGFYLCAWSGKRGTDEQYFGPGTRLTVT.

The chain recombines TRBV28 with TRBJ1-3; D unresolved. The CDR3 sequence is 16 residues long. Germline CDR1 MDHEN, CDR2 SYDVKM. Trimming left V 5 bases short and J 0 bases short, with 14 bases between. For the CDR3, the DNA is TGTGCCAGCAGTGCGCTTTCCGGGAGCTCTGGAAACACCATATATTTT. Protein product: CASSALSGSSGNTIYF.

V usage is TRBV28 and J usage is TRBJ1-5; D not certain. Per germline, CDR1 MDHEN and CDR2 SYDVKM. The CDR3 contains 14 residues. Trimming pared 3 bases from V and 4 bases from J, leaving 10 bases between. This CDR3 reads CASSFRLSNQPQHF. The DNA for the CDR3 is TGTGCCAGCAGTTTCCGTTTGAGTAATCAGCCCCAGCATTTT. Looking up the rest from reference TRBV28 and TRBJ1-5 gives the full variable domain: DVKVTQSSRYLVKRTGEKVFLECVQDMDHENMFWYRQDPGLGLRLIYFSYDVKMKEKGDIPEGYSVSREKKERFSLILESASTNQTSMYLCASSFRLSNQPQHFGDGTRLSIL.

The chain recombines TRBV27 with TRBJ1-3, with D maybe TRBD1 (6 bases). The V end lost 6 bases, the J end lost 4 bases, and 16 bases lay between the germline ends. The CDR3 loop spans 15 amino acids. From germline, CDR1 is MNHEY and CDR2 SMNVEV (reference sequence). CDR3 region: CASSLQGALGNTIYF. The CDR3 DNA reads as TGTGCCAGCAGCCTACAGGGAGCCTTGGGAAACACCATATATTTT.

The rearrangement uses TRBV5-6 and TRBJ2-7; the match to TRBD1 covers 9 bases. The V gene's germline CDR1 is SGHDT and CDR2 YYEEEE. The CDR3 has 14 amino acids. Trimming cost V 3 bases and J 2 bases; bases outside gene matches: 3. The CDR3 spells CASSSGTGTYEQYF. CDR3 sequence (DNA): TGTGCCAGCAGCTCCGGGACAGGGACCTACGAGCAGTACTTC. The whole variable domain, filled in from reference TRBV5-6 and TRBJ2-7, reads DAGVTQSPTHLIKTRGQQVTLRCSPKSGHDTVSWYQQALGQGPQFIFQYYEEEERQRGNFPDRFSGHQFPNYSSELNVNALLLGDSALYLCASSSGTGTYEQYFGPGTRLTVT.

The J gene is TRBJ2-2, the V gene TRBV9; the match to TRBD2 covers 10 bases. The germline V gene has CDR1 SGDLS and CDR2 YYNGEE. J lost 5 bases, V lost 0 bases, and 4 bases had no gene match. The CDR3 is 16 residues long. In nucleotides, the CDR3 is TGTGCCAGCAGCGTAGCTCGGACTAGCGGAACCGGGGAGCTGTTTTTT. Its translation: CASSVARTSGTGELFF.

The rearrangement links TRBV27 to TRBJ2-2; D is uncertain. V was clipped by 0 bases and J by 2 bases, with 7 bases between them. CDR3 size: 15 residues. Germline V gives CDR1 MNHEY, CDR2 SMNVEV (reference sequence). The CDR3, as DNA: TGTGCCAGCAGTTTATCCTACGGTAACACCGGGGAGCTGTTTTTT. The encoded protein is CASSLSYGNTGELFF.

This clone was detected only a few times. This chain connects TRBV4-1 to TRBJ1-1; unclear D gene. Trimming removed 2 bases at V and 3 bases at J, with 10 bases between. This CDR3 region has 14 residues. Germline CDR1 and CDR2: MGHRA and YSYEKL. CDR3 region: CASSQRNQDTEAFF. The CDR3 nucleotides are TGCGCCAGCAGCCAAAGGAACCAGGACACTGAAGCTTTCTTT.

The rearrangement links TRBV6-1 to TRBJ2-2; TRBD1 matches 8 bases. CDR1 and CDR2 (germline): MNHNS, SASEGT. Trimming removed 4 bases from V and 2 bases from J; junction bases left unmatched: 3. The length of the CDR3 is 15 residues. The CDR3 loop reads CASSATGDNTGELFF. CDR3 sequence (DNA): TGTGCCAGCAGTGCGACAGGGGACAACACCGGGGAGCTGTTTTTT.

The chain couples TRBV20-1 to TRBJ2-1, with D uncertain. CDR3 length: 10 amino acids. V was trimmed by 7 bases and J by 4 bases, leaving 5 bases between them. Germline CDR1 and CDR2: DFQATT and SNEGSKA (reference sequence). CDR3 DNA: TGCAGTGGCGTGTACAATGAGCAGTTCTTC. Residues: CSGVYNEQFF.

The chain links TRBV9 to TRBJ1-2; D remains ambiguous. This CDR3 comprises 14 residues. CDR1 SGDLS and CDR2 YYNGEE come from the germline V gene. V dropped 3 bases and J dropped 8 bases, with 17 bases sitting between them. The CDR3 DNA reads as TGTGCCAGCAGCGCAGTCACGGGAGTGGGGGGCTACACCTTC. It encodes CASSAVTGVGGYTF. The variable domain in full, with the rest retrieved from reference TRBV9 and TRBJ1-2, is DSGVTQTPKHLITATGQRVTLRCSPRSGDLSVYWYQQSLDQGLQFLIQYYNGEERAKGNILERFSAQQFPDLHSELNLSSLELGDSALYFCASSAVTGVGGYTFGSGTRLTVV.

V gene TRBV15 combines with J gene TRBJ2-4; the match to TRBD2 covers 8 bases. The CDR3 runs to 14 residues. V lost 4 bases and J lost 8; bases outside the gene matches: 7. Germline CDR1 is LNHNV and CDR2 is YYDKDF (reference sequence). In DNA, the CDR3 is TGTGCCACCAGCAACCCCCGGGGGGGCGACATTCAGTACTTC. Encoded protein: CATSNPRGGDIQYF.

The V gene is TRBV6-6, the J gene TRBJ2-6; D is possibly TRBD2 (6 bases). The CDR3 covers 15 residues. Trimming cost V 6 bases and J 1 base, with 10 bases left between them. CDR1 and CDR2 (germline): MNHNY, SVGAGI (reference sequence). The CDR3 loop reads CASSNGGSGANVLTF. The CDR3, as DNA: TGTGCCAGCAGCAACGGGGGATCTGGGGCCAACGTCCTGACTTTC.

V gene TRBV10-3 combines with J gene TRBJ2-2; D perhaps matches TRBD2 (6 bases). The CDR3 is 16 amino acids. The ends were cut back, 8 bases at V and 1 base at J, with 17 bases in the middle. Per germline, CDR1 ENHRY and CDR2 SYGVKD. The CDR3 sequence: CAIQPHRGKNTGELFF. In DNA, the CDR3 is TGTGCCATCCAACCGCACCGGGGGAAGAACACCGGGGAGCTGTTTTTT.

The CDR3 sequence is CASSPPSQGTYEQYF. CDR3 sequence (DNA): TGTGCCAGCTCACCACCCAGCCAGGGAACCTACGAGCAGTACTTC. The rearrangement joins TRBV18 to TRBJ2-7; D is possibly TRBD1 (5 bases). From germline, CDR1 is KGHSH and CDR2 LQKENI. The CDR3 is made up of 15 amino acids. Between the trimmed V and J ends, which lost 0 bases and 2 bases, there was a span of 11 bases.

The rearrangement uses TRBV4-2 and TRBJ2-7; 8 nucleotides line up with TRBD2. Germline CDR1 LGHNA, CDR2 YNFKEQ. With 1 base clipped from V and 4 bases from J, the junction kept 15 bases outside the gene matches. This CDR3 contains 18 residues. CDR3 DNA sequence: TGTGCCAGCAGCCAAGTTGATAGCGGGACACCGAAGCCGTACGAGCAGTACTTC. This encodes CASSQVDSGTPKPYEQYF.

This clone was seen a handful of times. The chain is built from TRBV19 and TRBJ1-4; maybe TRBD1 (6 bases). Deletions cut 2 bases from V and 7 bases from J, with 11 bases between. The CDR3 totals 14 residues. Germline CDR1 reads LNHDA; CDR2 reads SQIVND (reference sequence). The CDR3 loop reads CASSITGLGEKLFF. The CDR3 DNA follows: TGTGCCAGTAGTATAACAGGGCTCGGTGAAAAACTGTTTTTT.

For the CDR3, the DNA is TGTGCCAGCAGTGTGTCAGATAGCAATCAGCCCCAGCATTTT. Amino acids: CASSVSDSNQPQHF. The rearrangement links TRBV2 to TRBJ1-5; D unclear. Trimming stripped 4 bases from V and 0 bases from J, with 7 bases between. This CDR3 contains 14 residues. The germline V gene encodes CDR1 SNHLY and CDR2 FYNNEI.

The CDR3 nucleotides read TGTGCCAGCAGTGGTCATCCAAACAATGAGCAGTTCTTC. It specifies CASSGHPNNEQFF. The V gene is TRBV2, the J gene TRBJ2-1; D ambiguous. CDR3 length: 13 amino acids. The V and J ends lost 4 bases and 5 bases respectively, with 9 bases between them. Germline V lookup: CDR1 SNHLY, CDR2 FYNNEI.

A word on this clone: An end of the junction differs from the germline gene, which may be a read error. The V call is TRBV28, the J call TRBJ1-1, with no clear D. Germline loops: CDR1 MDHEN, CDR2 SYDVKM. The CDR3 spans 16 residues. CDR3 amino acids: CAGSLSLDPRSTEAFF. The CDR3, as DNA: TGTGCCGGCAGTTTATCCCTAGACCCGCGGAGCACTGAAGCTTTCTTT.